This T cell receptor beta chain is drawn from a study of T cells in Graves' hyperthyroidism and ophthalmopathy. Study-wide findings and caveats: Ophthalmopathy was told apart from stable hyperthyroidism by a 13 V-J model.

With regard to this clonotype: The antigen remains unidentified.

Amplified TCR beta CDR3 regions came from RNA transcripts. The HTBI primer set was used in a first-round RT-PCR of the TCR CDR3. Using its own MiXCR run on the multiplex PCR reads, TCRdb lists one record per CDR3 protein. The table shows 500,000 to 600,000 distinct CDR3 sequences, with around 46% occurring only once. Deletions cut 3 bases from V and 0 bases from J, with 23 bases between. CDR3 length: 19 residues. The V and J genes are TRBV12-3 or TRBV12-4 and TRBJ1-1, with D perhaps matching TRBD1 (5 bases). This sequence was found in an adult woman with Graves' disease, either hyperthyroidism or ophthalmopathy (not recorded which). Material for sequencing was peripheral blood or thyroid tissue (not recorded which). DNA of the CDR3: TGTGCCAGCAGTTTCCTTTTGGCGCCTCAAGGGGCGATGAACACTGAAGCTTTCTTT. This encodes CASSFLLAPQGAMNTEAFF.